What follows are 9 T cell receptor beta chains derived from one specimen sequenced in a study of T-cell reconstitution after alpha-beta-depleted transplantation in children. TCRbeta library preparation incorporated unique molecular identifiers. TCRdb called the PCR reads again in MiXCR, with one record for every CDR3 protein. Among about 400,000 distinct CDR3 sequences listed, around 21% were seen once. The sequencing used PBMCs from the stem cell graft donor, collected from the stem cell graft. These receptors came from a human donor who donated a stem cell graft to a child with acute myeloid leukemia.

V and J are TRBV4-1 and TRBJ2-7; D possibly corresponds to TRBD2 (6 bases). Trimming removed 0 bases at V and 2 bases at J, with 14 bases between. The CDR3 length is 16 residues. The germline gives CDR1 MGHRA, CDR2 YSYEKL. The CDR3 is CASSQDGRDRPYEQYF. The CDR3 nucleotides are TGCGCCAGCAGCCAAGATGGGCGGGATCGGCCCTACGAGCAGTACTTC.

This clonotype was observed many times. CDR3 sequence: CSATSGSEYEQYF. The CDR3 DNA is TGCAGTGCAACTAGCGGGAGCGAATACGAGCAGTACTTC. The chain has TRBV20-1 and TRBJ2-7; TRBD2 matches 11 bases. This CDR3 is built from 13 residues. The trim removed 6 bases at V and 4 bases at J, leaving 5 bases unmatched. Per the germline V gene, CDR1 is DFQATT and CDR2 is SNEGSKA (reference sequence).

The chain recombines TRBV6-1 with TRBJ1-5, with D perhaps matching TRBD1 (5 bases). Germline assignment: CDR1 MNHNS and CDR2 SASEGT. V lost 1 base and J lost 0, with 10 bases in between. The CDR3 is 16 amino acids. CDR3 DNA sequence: TGTGCCAGCAGTGAAGTTGGGGGTATTAGCAATCAGCCCCAGCATTTT. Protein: CASSEVGGISNQPQHF.

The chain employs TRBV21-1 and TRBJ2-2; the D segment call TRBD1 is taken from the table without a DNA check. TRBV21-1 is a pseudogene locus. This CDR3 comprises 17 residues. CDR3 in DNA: TGTGCCAGCACCCCCGCCGGGACAGGCCTTCACACCGGGGAGCTGTTTTTT. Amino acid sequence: CASTPAGTGLHTGELFF.

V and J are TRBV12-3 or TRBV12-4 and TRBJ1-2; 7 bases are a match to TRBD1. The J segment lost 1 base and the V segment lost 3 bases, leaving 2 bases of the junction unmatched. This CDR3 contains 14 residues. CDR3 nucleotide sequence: TGTGCCAGCAGTTTCTCAGGGGGTAACTATGGCTACACCTTC. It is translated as CASSFSGGNYGYTF.

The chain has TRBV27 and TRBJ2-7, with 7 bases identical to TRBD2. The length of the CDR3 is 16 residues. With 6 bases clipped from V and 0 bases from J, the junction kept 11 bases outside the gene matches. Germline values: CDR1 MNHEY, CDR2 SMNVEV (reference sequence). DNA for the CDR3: TGTGCCAGCAGCTTCTCCTCCGGGACTACCTCCTACGAGCAGTACTTC. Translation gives CASSFSSGTTSYEQYF.

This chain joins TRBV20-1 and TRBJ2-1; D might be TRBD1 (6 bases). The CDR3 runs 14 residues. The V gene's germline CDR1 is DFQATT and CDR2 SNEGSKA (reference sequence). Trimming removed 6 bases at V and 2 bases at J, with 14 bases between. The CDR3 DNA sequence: TGCAGTGCCTTGGGGGACACGGCCTACAATGAGCAGTTCTTC. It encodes CSALGDTAYNEQFF.

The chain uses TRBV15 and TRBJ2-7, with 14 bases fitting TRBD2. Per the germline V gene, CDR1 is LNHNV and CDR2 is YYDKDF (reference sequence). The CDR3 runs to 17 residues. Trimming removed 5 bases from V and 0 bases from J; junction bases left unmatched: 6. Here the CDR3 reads CATSPRTSGRISYEQYF. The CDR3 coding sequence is TGTGCCACCAGCCCTAGGACTAGCGGGAGGATCTCCTACGAGCAGTACTTC.

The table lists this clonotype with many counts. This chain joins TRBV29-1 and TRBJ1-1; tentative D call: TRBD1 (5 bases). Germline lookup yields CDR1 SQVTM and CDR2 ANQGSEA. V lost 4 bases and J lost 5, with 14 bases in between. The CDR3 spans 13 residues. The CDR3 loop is CSVGRGDGTEAFF. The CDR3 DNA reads TGCAGCGTTGGTCGGGGGGACGGGACTGAAGCTTTCTTT.